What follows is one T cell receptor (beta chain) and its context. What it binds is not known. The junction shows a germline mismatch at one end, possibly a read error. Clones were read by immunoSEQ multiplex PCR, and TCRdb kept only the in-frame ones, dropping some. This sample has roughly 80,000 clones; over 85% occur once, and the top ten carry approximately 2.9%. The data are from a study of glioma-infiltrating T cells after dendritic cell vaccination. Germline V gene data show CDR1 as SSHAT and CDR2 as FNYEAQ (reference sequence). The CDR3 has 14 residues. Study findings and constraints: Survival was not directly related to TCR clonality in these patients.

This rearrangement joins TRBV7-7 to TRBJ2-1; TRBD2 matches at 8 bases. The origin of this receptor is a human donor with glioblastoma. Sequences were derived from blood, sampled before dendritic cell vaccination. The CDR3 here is CASSLGRGGDEQFF. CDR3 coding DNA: TGTGCTAGCAGCTTAGGCCGGGGGGGGGATGAGCAGTTCTTC.